This T cell receptor beta chain came from a study of T-cell reconstitution after alpha-beta-depleted transplantation in children. This clonotype was recorded at least ten times. During its preparation, the TCRbeta library received unique molecular identifiers. TCRdb re-called the PCR reads with MiXCR, one entry per CDR3 protein. Of about 610,000 distinct CDR3 sequences detected, under 12% appear once; the ten largest clones hold 4% to 5%. Per the germline V gene, CDR1 is MNHEY and CDR2 is SMNVEV (reference sequence). With 4 bases removed from V and 5 bases from J, the gap between germline ends came to 7 bases. The CDR3 consists of 12 residues.

The sequence came from a human donor who donated a stem cell graft to a child with acute myeloid leukemia. The gene calls are TRBV27 and TRBJ2-3, with D perhaps matching TRBD2 (6 bases). The material was PBMCs from the stem cell graft donor, obtained from the stem cell graft. CDR3 nucleotides: TGTGCCAGCAGTTGGAGGGGAGATACGCAGTATTTT. It translates to CASSWRGDTQYF.